The 10 T cell receptor beta chains below were found in one sample sequenced in a study of T cell responses to AZD1222 COVID-19 vaccine. Clones were sequenced by immunoSEQ multiplex PCR, and TCRdb holds only the in-frame ones, with some missing. The table includes 150,000 to 200,000 clones, less than 95% detected once. Sequencing used peripheral blood, obtained on day 0 of AZD1222 vaccination. These receptors all come from an adult in good health.

V gene TRBV27 combines with J gene TRBJ2-7; 10 nucleotides match TRBD1. V trimming: 8 bases; J trimming: 4 bases; junction bases outside the gene matches: 5. The CDR3 loop spans 13 amino acids. CDR1 is MNHEY and CDR2 is SMNVEV in the germline V gene (reference sequence). CDR3 DNA: TGTGCCAGCTCCAGACAGGGGGCTTACGAGCAGTACTTC. Its translation is CASSRQGAYEQYF.

In its sample, this clone was seen a few times. This chain links TRBV13 with TRBJ1-1; D gene uncertain. With 0 bases removed from V and 0 bases from J, the gap between germline ends came to 8 bases. Germline values: CDR1 PRHDT, CDR2 FYEKMQ (reference sequence). This CDR3 region has 15 residues. CDR3 in amino acids: CASSLGGIMNTEAFF. The DNA for the CDR3 is TGTGCCAGCAGCTTAGGCGGCATCATGAACACTGAAGCTTTCTTT.

This clone was found a few times. The chain uses TRBV6-5 and TRBJ1-1, with D hard to call. Between the trimmed V and J ends, which lost 0 bases and 1 base, there was a span of 12 bases. Per germline, CDR1 MNHEY and CDR2 SVGAGI. The CDR3 extends over 16 amino acids. CDR3 DNA: TGTGCCAGCAGTTACTCCTCGTGGGGTCCGAACACTGAAGCTTTCTTT. Its translation: CASSYSSWGPNTEAFF.

CDR3 loop: CASSLRETGFNSPLHF. CDR3 DNA sequence: TGCGCCAGCAGCTTGAGGGAAACAGGGTTCAATTCACCCCTCCACTTT. This chain uses TRBV5-1 with TRBJ1-6, with D tentatively TRBD1 (6 bases). Germline lookup yields CDR1 SGHRS and CDR2 YFSETQ. Between the trimmed V and J ends, which lost 1 base and 7 bases, there was a span of 15 bases. The CDR3 has 16 amino acids.

The chain employs TRBV7-8 and TRBJ2-7; D uncertain. V lost 5 bases and J 5 bases, leaving 7 bases between the germline ends. Germline V CDR1 and CDR2: SGHVS, FQNEAQ. The CDR3 loop spans 11 amino acids. CDR3 DNA sequence: TGTGCCAGCAGCCCCGCCGACGAGCAGTACTTC. Amino acid sequence: CASSPADEQYF. Full variable domain (outside the CDR3, taken from reference TRBV7-8 and TRBJ2-7): GAGVSQSPRYKVAKRGQDVALRCDPISGHVSLFWYQQALGQGPEFLTYFQNEAQLDKSGLPSDRFFAERPEGSVSTLKIQRTQQEDSAVYLCASSPADEQYFGPGTRLTVT.

The rearrangement links TRBV30 to TRBJ2-5; 9 bases fit TRBD1. After removal of 2 bases from V and 5 bases from J, the junction contained 6 bases not matched to a gene. This CDR3 is 14 amino acids long. From germline, CDR1 is GTSNPN and CDR2 SVGIG (reference sequence). In DNA, the CDR3 is TGTGCCTGGAGTTGGACAGGGGTTGAGGAGACCCAGTACTTC. This sequence encodes CAWSWTGVEETQYF.

Here the CDR3 reads CSGTGPYGYTF. CDR3 DNA sequence: TGCAGTGGGACAGGGCCCTATGGCTACACCTTC. V and J are TRBV20-1 and TRBJ1-2; TRBD1 matches 8 bases. This CDR3 contains 11 residues. V shed 7 bases, J shed 4 bases, and the junction held 2 bases outside the gene matches. Germline loops: CDR1 DFQATT, CDR2 SNEGSKA (reference sequence).

V gene TRBV29-1 combines with J gene TRBJ2-3; TRBD2 matches 11 bases. The CDR3 contains 19 residues. The J segment lost 2 bases and the V segment lost 6 bases, leaving 19 bases of the junction unmatched. CDR1 and CDR2 from the germline V gene are SQVTM and ANQGSEA. CDR3 residues: CSVQRGTSGGRHYTDTQYF. CDR3 bases: TGCAGCGTCCAGAGAGGAACTAGCGGGGGTCGACACTACACAGATACGCAGTATTTT.

The chain carries TRBV7-2 and TRBJ2-5, with 9 bases identical to TRBD2. After removal of 3 bases from V and 3 bases from J, the junction contained 5 bases not matched to a gene. The CDR3 is made up of 15 amino acids. Germline-derived CDR1 and CDR2 are SGHTA and FQGNSA. The CDR3 reads CASSFRTSAEETQYF. The DNA for the CDR3 is TGTGCCAGCAGCTTCCGGACTAGCGCTGAAGAGACCCAGTACTTC.

The chain has TRBV7-2 and TRBJ1-2; maybe TRBD1 (6 bases). V shed 6 bases and J shed 8 bases, with 16 bases lying between them. CDR3 length: 13 residues. CDR1 and CDR2 (germline): SGHTA, FQGNSA. CDR3 nucleotide sequence: TGTGCCAGCAGTTTACCGCCAGGGGTAGGCTACACCTTC. The encoded protein is CASSLPPGVGYTF. Looking up the rest from reference TRBV7-2 and TRBJ1-2 gives the full variable domain: GAGVSQSPSNKVTEKGKDVELRCDPISGHTALYWYRQSLGQGLEFLIYFQGNSAPDKSGLPSDRFSAERTGGSVSTLTIQRTQQEDSAVYLCASSLPPGVGYTFGSGTRLTVV.